This entry features one T cell receptor beta chain sequence. The sample originates from a study of T cell responses to AZD1222 COVID-19 vaccine. The protocol was immunoSEQ multiplex PCR, while the TCRdb copy is restricted to in-frame clones and leaves out a portion. The sample includes 90,000 to 150,000 clones, just under 90% of them seen just once. The origin of this receptor is an adult in good health. The sample consisted of peripheral blood, taken on day 0 of AZD1222 vaccination.

The CDR3 DNA is TGTGCCAGCAGCTTAGCGCCCGCGACTAGCGCCGAGCAGTACTTC. Residues: CASSLAPATSAEQYF. This chain connects TRBV7-2 to TRBJ2-7, with TRBD2 matching 8 bases. The germline V gene has CDR1 SGHTA and CDR2 FQGNSA. With V trimmed by 0 bases and J by 6 bases, 7 bases remained unmatched. CDR3 length: 15 amino acids.